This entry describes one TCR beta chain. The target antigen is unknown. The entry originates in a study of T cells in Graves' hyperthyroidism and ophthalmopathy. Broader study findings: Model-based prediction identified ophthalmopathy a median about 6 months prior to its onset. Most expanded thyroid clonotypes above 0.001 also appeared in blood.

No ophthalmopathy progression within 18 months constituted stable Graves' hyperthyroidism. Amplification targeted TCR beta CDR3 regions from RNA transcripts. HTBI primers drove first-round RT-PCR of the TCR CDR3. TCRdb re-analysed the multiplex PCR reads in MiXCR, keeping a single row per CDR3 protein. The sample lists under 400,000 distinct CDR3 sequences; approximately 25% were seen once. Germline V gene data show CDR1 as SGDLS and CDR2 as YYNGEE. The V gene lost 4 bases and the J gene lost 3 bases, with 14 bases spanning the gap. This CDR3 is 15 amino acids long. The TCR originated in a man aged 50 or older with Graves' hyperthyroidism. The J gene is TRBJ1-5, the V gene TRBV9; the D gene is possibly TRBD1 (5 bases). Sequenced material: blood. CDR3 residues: CASSLGGITNQPQHF. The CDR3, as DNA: TGTGCCAGCAGCTTGGGGGGTATTACCAATCAGCCCCAGCATTTT.